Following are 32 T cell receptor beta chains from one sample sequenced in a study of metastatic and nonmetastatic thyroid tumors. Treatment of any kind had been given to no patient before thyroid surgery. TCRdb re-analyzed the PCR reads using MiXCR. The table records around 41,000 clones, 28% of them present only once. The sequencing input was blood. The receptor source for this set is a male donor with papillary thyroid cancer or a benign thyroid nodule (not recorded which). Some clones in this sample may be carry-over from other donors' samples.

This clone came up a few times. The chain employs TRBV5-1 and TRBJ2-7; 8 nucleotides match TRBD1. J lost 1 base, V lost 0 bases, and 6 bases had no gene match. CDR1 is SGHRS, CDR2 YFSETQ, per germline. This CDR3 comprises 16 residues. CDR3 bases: TGCGCCAGCAGCTTGGTCAGACAGGGGAGTTCCTACGAGCAGTACTTC. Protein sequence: CASSLVRQGSSYEQYF. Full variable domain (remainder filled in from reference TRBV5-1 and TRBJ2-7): KAGVTQTPRYLIKTRGQQVTLSCSPISGHRSVSWYQQTPGQGLQFLFEYFSETQRNKGNFPGRFSGRQFSNSRSEMNVSTLELGDSALYLCASSLVRQGSSYEQYFGPGTRLTVT.

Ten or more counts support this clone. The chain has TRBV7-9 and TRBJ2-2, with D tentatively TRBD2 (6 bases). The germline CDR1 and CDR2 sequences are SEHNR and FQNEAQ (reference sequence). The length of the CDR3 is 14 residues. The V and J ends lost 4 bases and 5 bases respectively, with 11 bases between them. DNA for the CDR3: TGTGCCAGCAGCTCCAGCGGGCATACCGGGGAGCTGTTTTTT. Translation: CASSSSGHTGELFF. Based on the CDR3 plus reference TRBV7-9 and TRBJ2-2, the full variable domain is DTGVSQNPRHKITKRGQNVTFRCDPISEHNRLYWYRQTLGQGPEFLTYFQNEAQLEKSRLLSDRFSAERPKGSFSTLEIQRTEQGDSAMYLCASSSSGHTGELFFGEGSRLTVL.

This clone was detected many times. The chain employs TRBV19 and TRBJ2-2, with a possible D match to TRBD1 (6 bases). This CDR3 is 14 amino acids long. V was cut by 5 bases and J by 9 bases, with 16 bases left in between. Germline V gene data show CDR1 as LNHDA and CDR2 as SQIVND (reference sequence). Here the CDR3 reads CASSYHRESRELFF. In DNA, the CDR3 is TGTGCCAGTAGTTATCACAGGGAGTCCAGGGAGCTGTTTTTT.

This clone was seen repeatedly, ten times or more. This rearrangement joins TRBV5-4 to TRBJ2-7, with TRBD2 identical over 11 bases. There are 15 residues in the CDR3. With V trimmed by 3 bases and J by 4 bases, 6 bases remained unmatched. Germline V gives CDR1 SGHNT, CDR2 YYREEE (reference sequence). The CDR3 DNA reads TGTGCCAGCAGCTCTCGTAGCGGGAGGGCTTACGAGCAGTACTTC. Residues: CASSSRSGRAYEQYF.

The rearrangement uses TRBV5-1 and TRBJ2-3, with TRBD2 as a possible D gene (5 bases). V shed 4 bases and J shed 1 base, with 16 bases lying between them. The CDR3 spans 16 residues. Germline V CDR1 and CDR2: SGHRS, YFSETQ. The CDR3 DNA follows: TGCGCCAGCAGCCTGGGGTCTAGCTTAGGCACAGATACGCAGTATTTT. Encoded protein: CASSLGSSLGTDTQYF.

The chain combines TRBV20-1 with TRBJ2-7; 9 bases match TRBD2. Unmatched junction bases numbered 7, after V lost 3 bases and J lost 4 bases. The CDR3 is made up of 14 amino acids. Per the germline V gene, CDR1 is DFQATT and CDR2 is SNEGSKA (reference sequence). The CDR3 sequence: CSARWPSGIYEQYF. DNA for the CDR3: TGCAGTGCTAGGTGGCCTAGCGGGATATACGAGCAGTACTTC.

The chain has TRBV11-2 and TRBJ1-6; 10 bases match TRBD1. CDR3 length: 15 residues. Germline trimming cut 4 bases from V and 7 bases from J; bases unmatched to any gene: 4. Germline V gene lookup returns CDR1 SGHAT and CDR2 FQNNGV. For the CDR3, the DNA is TGTGCCAGCAGCTCGACAGGGGGCTACAATTCACCCCTCCACTTT. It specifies CASSSTGGYNSPLHF.

CDR3 coding DNA: TGCGCCAGCAGCTTGCGGGCAGGCCGGTACGAGCAGTACTTC. This sequence encodes CASSLRAGRYEQYF. This chain links TRBV5-1 with TRBJ2-7; D is unclear. Germline V CDR1 and CDR2: SGHRS, YFSETQ. V dropped 1 base and J dropped 4 bases, with 12 bases sitting between them. The CDR3 covers 14 residues.

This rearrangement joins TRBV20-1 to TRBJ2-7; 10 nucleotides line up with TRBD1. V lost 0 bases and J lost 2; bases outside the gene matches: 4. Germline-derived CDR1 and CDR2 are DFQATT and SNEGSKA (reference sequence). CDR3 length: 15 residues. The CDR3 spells CSARDWTGGAYEQYF. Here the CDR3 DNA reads TGCAGTGCTAGAGATTGGACAGGGGGGGCCTACGAGCAGTACTTC.

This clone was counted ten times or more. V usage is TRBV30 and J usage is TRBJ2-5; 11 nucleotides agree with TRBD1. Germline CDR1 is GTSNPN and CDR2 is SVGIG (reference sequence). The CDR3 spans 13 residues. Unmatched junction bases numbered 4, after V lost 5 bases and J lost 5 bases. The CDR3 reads CAWRTGGAETQYF. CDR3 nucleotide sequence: TGTGCCTGGCGGACAGGGGGCGCGGAGACCCAGTACTTC.

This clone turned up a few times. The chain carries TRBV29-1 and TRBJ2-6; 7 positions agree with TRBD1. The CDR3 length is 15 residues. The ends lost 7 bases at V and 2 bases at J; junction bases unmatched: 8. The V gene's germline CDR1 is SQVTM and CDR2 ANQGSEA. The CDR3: CSADRKVPGANVLTF. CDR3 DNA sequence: TGCAGCGCGGACAGGAAGGTTCCTGGGGCCAACGTCCTGACTTTC.

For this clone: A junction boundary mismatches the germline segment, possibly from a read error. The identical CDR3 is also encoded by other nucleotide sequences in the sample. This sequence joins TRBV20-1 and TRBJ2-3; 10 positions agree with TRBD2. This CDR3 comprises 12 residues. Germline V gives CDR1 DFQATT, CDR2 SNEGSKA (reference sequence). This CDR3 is CNASGGADTQYF. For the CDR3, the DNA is TGCAATGCCAGCGGGGGGGCCGATACACAGTATTTT.

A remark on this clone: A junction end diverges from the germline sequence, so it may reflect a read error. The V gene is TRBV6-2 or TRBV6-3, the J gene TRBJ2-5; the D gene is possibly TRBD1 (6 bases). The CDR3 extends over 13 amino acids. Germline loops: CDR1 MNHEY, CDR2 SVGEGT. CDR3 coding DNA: TGTGCCAGCAGTCGTACAGGGCCCGAGATCCAGTACTTC. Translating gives CASSRTGPEIQYF.

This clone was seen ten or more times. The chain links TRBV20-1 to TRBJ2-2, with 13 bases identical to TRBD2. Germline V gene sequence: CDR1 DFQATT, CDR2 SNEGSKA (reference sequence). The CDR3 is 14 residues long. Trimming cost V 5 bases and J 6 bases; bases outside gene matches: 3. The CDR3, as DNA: TGCAGTGCTGTACTAGCGGGAGGGCCCGGGGAGCTGTTTTTT. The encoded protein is CSAVLAGGPGELFF.

The CDR3 loop is CAISEGQGYGYTF. Written as DNA, the CDR3 is TGTGCCATCAGTGAAGGACAGGGCTATGGCTACACCTTC. The V and J genes are TRBV10-3 and TRBJ1-2, with 8 bases that match TRBD1. The V gene's germline CDR1 is ENHRY and CDR2 SYGVKD. This CDR3 is 13 amino acids long. V lost 3 bases, J lost 4 bases, and 1 base stayed unmatched.

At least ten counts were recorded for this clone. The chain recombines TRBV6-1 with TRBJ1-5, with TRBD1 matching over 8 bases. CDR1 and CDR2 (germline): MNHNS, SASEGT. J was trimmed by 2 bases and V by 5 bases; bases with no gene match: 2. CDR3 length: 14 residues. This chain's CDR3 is CASSQGAGNQPQHF. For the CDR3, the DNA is TGTGCCAGCAGTCAGGGGGCCGGCAATCAGCCCCAGCATTTT.

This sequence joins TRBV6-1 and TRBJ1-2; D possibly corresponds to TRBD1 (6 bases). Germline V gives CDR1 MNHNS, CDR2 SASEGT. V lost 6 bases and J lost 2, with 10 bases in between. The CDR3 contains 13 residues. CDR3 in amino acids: CASSPQGNYGYTF. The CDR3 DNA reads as TGTGCCAGCAGCCCTCAGGGGAACTATGGCTACACCTTC.

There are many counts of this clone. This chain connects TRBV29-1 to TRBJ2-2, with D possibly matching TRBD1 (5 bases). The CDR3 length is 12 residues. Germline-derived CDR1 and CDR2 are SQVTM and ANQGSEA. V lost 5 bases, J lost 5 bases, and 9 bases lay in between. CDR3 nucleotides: TGCAGCGTTCAAGGGGCGACCGGGGAGCTGTTTTTT. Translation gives CSVQGATGELFF.

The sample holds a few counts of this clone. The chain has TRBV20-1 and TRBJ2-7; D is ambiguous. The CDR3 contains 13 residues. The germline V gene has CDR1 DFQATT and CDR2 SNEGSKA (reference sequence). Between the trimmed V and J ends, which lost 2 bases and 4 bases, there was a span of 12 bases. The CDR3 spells CSARSEVGYEQYF. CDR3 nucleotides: TGCAGTGCTAGAAGCGAGGTGGGGTACGAGCAGTACTTC.

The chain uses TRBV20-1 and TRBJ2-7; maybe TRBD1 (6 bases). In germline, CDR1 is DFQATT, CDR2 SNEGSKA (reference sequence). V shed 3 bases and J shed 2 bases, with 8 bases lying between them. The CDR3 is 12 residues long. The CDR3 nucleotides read TGCAGTGCTAGTGAGGGGGCCTACGAGCAGTACTTC. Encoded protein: CSASEGAYEQYF.

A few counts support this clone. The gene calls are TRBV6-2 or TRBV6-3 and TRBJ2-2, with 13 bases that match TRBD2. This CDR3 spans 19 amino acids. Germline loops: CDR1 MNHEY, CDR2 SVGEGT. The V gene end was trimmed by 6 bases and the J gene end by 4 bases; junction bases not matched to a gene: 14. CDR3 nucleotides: TGTGCCAGCAGAGTTCCGAGGTCCGGACTAGCGGGAGTCACCGGGGAGCTGTTTTTT. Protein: CASRVPRSGLAGVTGELFF.

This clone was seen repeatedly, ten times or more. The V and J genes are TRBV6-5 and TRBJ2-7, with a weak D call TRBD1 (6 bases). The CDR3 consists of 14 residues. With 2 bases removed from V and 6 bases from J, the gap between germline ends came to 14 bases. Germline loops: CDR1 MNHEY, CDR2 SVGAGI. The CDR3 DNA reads TGTGCCAGCAGTTACCAAATATCAGGGGTCGAGCAGTACTTC. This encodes CASSYQISGVEQYF.

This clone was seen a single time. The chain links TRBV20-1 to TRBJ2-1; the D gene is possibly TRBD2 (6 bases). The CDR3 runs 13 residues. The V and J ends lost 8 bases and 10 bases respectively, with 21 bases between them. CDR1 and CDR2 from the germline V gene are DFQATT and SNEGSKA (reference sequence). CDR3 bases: TGCAGTACGGAGCTATTGGGAAGCGGGGAGCAGTTCTTC. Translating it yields CSTELLGSGEQFF.

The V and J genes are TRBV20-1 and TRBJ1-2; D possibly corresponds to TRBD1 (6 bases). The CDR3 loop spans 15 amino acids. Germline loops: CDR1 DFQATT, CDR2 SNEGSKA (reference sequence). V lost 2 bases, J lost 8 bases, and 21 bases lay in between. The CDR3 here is CSARKAPGGQVGYTF. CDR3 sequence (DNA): TGCAGTGCTAGAAAAGCCCCGGGGGGCCAAGTAGGCTACACCTTC.

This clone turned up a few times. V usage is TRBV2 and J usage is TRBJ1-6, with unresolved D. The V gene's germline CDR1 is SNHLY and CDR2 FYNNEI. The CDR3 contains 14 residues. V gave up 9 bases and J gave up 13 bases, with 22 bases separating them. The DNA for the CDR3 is TGTGCCAGTTTCCCCTTATACCCACTTTCGCCCCTCCACTTT. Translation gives CASFPLYPLSPLHF.

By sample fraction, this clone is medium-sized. The CDR3 here is CASRKFSSGAYNEQFF. The CDR3 DNA is TGTGCCAGCAGGAAATTTTCTAGCGGGGCATACAATGAGCAGTTCTTC. The chain uses TRBV28 and TRBJ2-1, with 9 bases aligning to TRBD2. Germline CDR1 reads MDHEN; CDR2 reads SYDVKM. J gave up 4 bases and V 6 bases, and 10 bases lay outside the gene matches. The CDR3 spans 16 residues. Complete variable domain (other parts from reference TRBV28 and TRBJ2-1): DVKVTQSSRYLVKRTGEKVFLECVQDMDHENMFWYRQDPGLGLRLIYFSYDVKMKEKGDIPEGYSVSREKKERFSLILESASTNQTSMYLCASRKFSSGAYNEQFFGPGTRLTVL.

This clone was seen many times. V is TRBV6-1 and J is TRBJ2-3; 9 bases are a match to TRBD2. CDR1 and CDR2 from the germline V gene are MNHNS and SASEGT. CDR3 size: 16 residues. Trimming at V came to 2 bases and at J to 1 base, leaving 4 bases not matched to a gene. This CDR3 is CASSEMLAGGTDTQYF. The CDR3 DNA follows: TGTGCCAGCAGTGAAATGTTAGCGGGGGGCACAGATACGCAGTATTTT.

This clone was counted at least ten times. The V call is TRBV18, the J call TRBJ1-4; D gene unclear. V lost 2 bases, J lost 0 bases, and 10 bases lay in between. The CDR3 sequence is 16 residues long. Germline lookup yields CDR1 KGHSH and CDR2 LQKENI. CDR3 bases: TGTGCCAGCTCACCAAGGAGGAGTGCAACTAATGAAAAACTGTTTTTT. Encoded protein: CASSPRRSATNEKLFF.

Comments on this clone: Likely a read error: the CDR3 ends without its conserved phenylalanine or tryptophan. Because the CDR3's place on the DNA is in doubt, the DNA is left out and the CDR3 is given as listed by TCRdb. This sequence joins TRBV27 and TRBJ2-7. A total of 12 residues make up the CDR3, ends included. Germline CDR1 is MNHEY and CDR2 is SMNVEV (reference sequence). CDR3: CASSYLAHDQHY.

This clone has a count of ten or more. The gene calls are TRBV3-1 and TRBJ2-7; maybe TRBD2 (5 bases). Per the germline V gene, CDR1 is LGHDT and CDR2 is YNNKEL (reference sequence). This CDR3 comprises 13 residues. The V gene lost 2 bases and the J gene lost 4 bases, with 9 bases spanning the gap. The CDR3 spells CASSQFAGYEQYF. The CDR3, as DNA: TGTGCCAGCAGCCAATTTGCGGGTTACGAGCAGTACTTC.

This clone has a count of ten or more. The CDR3 region is CASNAGDMNTEAFF. CDR3 coding DNA: TGTGCCAGCAACGCAGGGGATATGAACACTGAAGCTTTCTTT. This chain connects TRBV7-9 to TRBJ1-1; possible D gene TRBD1, 6 bases. The CDR3 spans 14 residues. Looked up from germline, CDR1 is SEHNR and CDR2 is FQNEAQ (reference sequence). V lost 7 bases and J 0 bases, leaving 12 bases between the germline ends. The whole variable domain, remainder taken from reference TRBV7-9 and TRBJ1-1, is DTGVSQNPRHKITKRGQNVTFRCDPISEHNRLYWYRQTLGQGPEFLTYFQNEAQLEKSRLLSDRFSAERPKGSFSTLEIQRTEQGDSAMYLCASNAGDMNTEAFFGQGTRLTVV.

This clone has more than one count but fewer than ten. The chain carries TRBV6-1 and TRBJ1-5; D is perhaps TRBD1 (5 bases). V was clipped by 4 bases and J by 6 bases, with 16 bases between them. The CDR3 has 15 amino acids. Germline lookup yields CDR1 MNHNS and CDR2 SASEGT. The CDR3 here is CASSASGGVGQPQHF. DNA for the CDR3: TGTGCCAGCAGTGCGTCGGGGGGGGTGGGTCAGCCCCAGCATTTT.